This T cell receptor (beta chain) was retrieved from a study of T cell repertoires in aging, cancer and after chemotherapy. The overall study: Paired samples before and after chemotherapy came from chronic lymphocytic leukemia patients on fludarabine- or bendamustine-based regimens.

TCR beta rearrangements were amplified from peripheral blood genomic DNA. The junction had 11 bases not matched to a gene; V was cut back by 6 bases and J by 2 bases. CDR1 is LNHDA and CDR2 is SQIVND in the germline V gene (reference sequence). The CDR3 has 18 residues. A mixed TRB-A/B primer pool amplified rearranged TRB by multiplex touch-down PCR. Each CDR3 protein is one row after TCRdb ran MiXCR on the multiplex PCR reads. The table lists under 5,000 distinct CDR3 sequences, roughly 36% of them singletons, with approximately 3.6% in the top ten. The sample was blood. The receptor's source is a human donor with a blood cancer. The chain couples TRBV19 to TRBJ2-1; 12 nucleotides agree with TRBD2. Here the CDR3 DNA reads TGTGCCAGTAGCCTGACTAGCGGGAGAATTCGGGCCTACAATGAGCAGTTCTTC. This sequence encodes CASSLTSGRIRAYNEQFF.